This TCR beta chain comes out of a study of CD8 T cells in ankylosing spondylitis. Each CDR3 protein gets one entry after TCRdb re-called the 5' RACE reads with MiXCR. Seen here are more than 400,000 distinct CDR3 sequences, about 5.7% observed once, and the top ten hold roughly 3.5%. Overall study findings and caveats: Apparently characteristic of ankylosing spondylitis blood was a TCR beta motif (eight highly homologous variants).

This clonotype was recorded at least ten times. Its specificity is not known. The sample comprised blood, either unsorted or a sorted T cell fraction (not recorded which). The receptor's source is a male donor with ankylosing spondylitis.

This CDR3 is CASGPRTPQETQYF. The CDR3 nucleotides read TGTGCCAGCGGACCTCGGACACCCCAAGAGACCCAGTACTTC. The chain has TRBV28 and TRBJ2-5; D is perhaps TRBD1 (5 bases). V shed 8 bases and J shed 1 base, with 14 bases lying between them. CDR1 is MDHEN and CDR2 is SYDVKM in the germline V gene. The CDR3 consists of 14 residues.